These 10 T cell receptor beta chains came from one sample sequenced in a study of post-analysis software for immune sequencing data. General study findings and limits: Controls had lower frequencies than patients of a handful of TRBV segments, which included TRBV5-6, TRBV5-1 and TRBV20-1.

TCR beta cDNA libraries included unique molecular identifiers. TCRdb reanalysed the PCR reads using MiXCR and keeps one entry per CDR3 protein. The repertoire holds some 890,000 distinct CDR3 sequences, with under 70% as singletons. For these receptors, no antigen is known. The material sequenced was blood. These receptors came from a girl aged 5 to 17 with multiple sclerosis.

The sample holds one count of this clonotype. The chain has TRBV11-2 and TRBJ2-7; D possibly uses TRBD1 or TRBD2 (7 bases each). Germline V gene lookup returns CDR1 SGHAT and CDR2 FQNNGV. Trimming took 4 bases from V and 7 from J, leaving 17 bases between them. The CDR3 consists of 14 residues. Here the CDR3 reads CASSSPWQGGEQYF. CDR3 bases: TGTGCCAGCAGCTCCCCCTGGCAGGGGGGGGAGCAGTACTTC. Together with reference TRBV11-2 and TRBJ2-7, the CDR3 gives the full variable domain: EAGVAQSPRYKIIEKRQSVAFWCNPISGHATLYWYQQILGQGPKLLIQFQNNGVVDDSQLPKDRFSAERLKGVDSTLKIQPAKLEDSAVYLCASSSPWQGGEQYFGPGTRLTVT.

This clonotype was counted only a few times. In nucleotides, the CDR3 is TGTGCCAGCAGCTTAGGACAGGGGGCGCCTCTAAGGACCCAGTACTTC. Amino acid sequence: CASSLGQGAPLRTQYF. The chain couples TRBV11-2 to TRBJ2-5; the match to TRBD1 covers 10 bases. Germline assignment: CDR1 SGHAT and CDR2 FQNNGV. The junction had 9 bases not matched to a gene; V was cut back by 1 base and J by 7 bases. The CDR3 extends over 16 amino acids.

The rearrangement uses TRBV5-1 and TRBJ2-6, with a tentative D call TRBD2 (6 bases). V lost 4 bases, J lost 2 bases, and 10 bases lay in between. CDR3 length: 15 amino acids. Germline CDR1 SGHRS, CDR2 YFSETQ. The CDR3 is CASSRGAPGANVLTF. CDR3 bases: TGCGCCAGCAGCCGCGGGGCCCCTGGGGCCAACGTCCTGACTTTC.

The chain recombines TRBV7-3 with TRBJ1-2, with 11 bases fitting TRBD1. CDR1 is SGHTA, CDR2 FQGTGA, per germline. V lost 5 bases and J lost 5; bases outside the gene matches: 7. This CDR3 has 15 residues. CDR3 amino acids: CASSVDRGPGYGYTF. The CDR3 bases are TGTGCCAGCAGCGTGGACAGGGGGCCCGGATATGGCTACACCTTC.

The J gene is TRBJ1-2, the V gene TRBV7-8, with D perhaps matching TRBD1 (5 bases). Trimming stripped 1 base from V and 0 bases from J, with 9 bases between. The CDR3 length is 15 residues. Germline V gene lookup returns CDR1 SGHVS and CDR2 FQNEAQ. The CDR3 DNA reads as TGTGCCAGCAGCTTAGAGCAGGGCACTAACTATGGCTACACCTTC. It translates to CASSLEQGTNYGYTF.

The chain's CDR3 is CASSLAETGFRDQETQYF. In DNA, the CDR3 is TGTGCCAGCAGCTTAGCGGAGACAGGGTTTCGTGATCAAGAGACCCAGTACTTC. The chain has TRBV7-6 and TRBJ2-5, with 7 nucleotides matching TRBD1. Germline V gene sequence: CDR1 SGHVS, CDR2 FNYEAQ. J gave up 2 bases and V 0 bases, and 12 bases lay outside the gene matches. The CDR3 covers 18 residues.

The gene calls are TRBV5-1 and TRBJ2-7, with 8 bases aligning to TRBD1. Germline CDR1 is SGHRS and CDR2 is YFSETQ. This CDR3 is built from 15 residues. The J segment lost 2 bases and the V segment lost 4 bases, leaving 8 bases of the junction unmatched. This CDR3 is CASSHNTGGPYEQYF. The CDR3 DNA sequence: TGCGCCAGCAGCCATAACACAGGGGGACCCTACGAGCAGTACTTC.

CDR3 region: CASSPRTGLVSNEQFF. The DNA for the CDR3 is TGTGCCAGCAGTCCCCGGACAGGTCTCGTTAGCAATGAGCAGTTCTTC. This sequence joins TRBV7-2 and TRBJ2-1; TRBD1 agrees at 7 bases. With V trimmed by 6 bases and J by 6 bases, 14 bases remained unmatched. CDR1 is SGHTA and CDR2 is FQGNSA in the germline V gene. This CDR3 is 16 amino acids long.

This clonotype was seen just once. The CDR3 DNA reads TGTGCCAGCAGCCTCGGACTAGCGGGAGGATGGGATACGCAGTATTTT. This gives the protein CASSLGLAGGWDTQYF. J is TRBJ2-3 and V is TRBV14; 14 nucleotides match TRBD2. V dropped 4 bases and J dropped 6; count of bases not matched to a gene: 6. Germline CDR1 is SGHDN and CDR2 is FVKESK. The CDR3 runs 16 residues.

This chain uses TRBV12-3 or TRBV12-4 with TRBJ2-7; 10 bases map to TRBD1. This CDR3 has 15 amino acids. V lost 2 bases and J lost 6; bases outside the gene matches: 7. The CDR3 is CASSLRDRGWAEQYF. The DNA of the CDR3 is TGTGCCAGCAGTTTACGGGACAGGGGATGGGCCGAGCAGTACTTC.